The entry that follows covers one T cell receptor (beta chain) sequence. Trimming removed 7 bases from V and 4 bases from J; junction bases left unmatched: 7. Germline-derived CDR1 and CDR2 are ENHRY and SYGVKD. This CDR3 is 15 amino acids long. The data were obtained in a study of beta chain features in type 1 diabetes. The wider study: Patients looked much like healthy donors when it came to age, gender and cell yields.

Reverse transcription of all isolated RNA meant that expressed TCRB transcripts were sequenced. The table came from immunoSEQ multiplex PCR; TCRdb's copy has only in-frame clones and leaves some out. The sample consists of about 930,000 clones, under 20% of them appearing once. This sequence originates from a woman younger than 30 in good health. The sample was naive CD4+ T cells from blood. This chain joins TRBV10-3 and TRBJ2-2; 9 bases line up with TRBD2. The CDR3 reads CAITSSGSGTGELFF. The CDR3 DNA sequence: TGTGCCATCACAAGTAGCGGGAGTGGCACCGGGGAGCTGTTTTTT.